These 10 T cell receptor beta chains share one sample of origin, sequenced in a study of cytomegalovirus exposure and HLA in healthy donors. The protocol was immunoSEQ multiplex PCR, while the TCRdb copy is restricted to in-frame clones and leaves out a portion. The sample yields roughly 150,000 clones, about 94% seen once. The sequenced material came from PBMCs. The source is a man aged 18 to 29 in good health and CMV-seropositive.

The V and J genes are TRBV19 and TRBJ2-1, with D possibly TRBD2 on 6 matching bases. The CDR3 covers 13 residues. Trimming pared 2 bases from V and 5 bases from J, leaving 7 bases between. Germline V CDR1 and CDR2: LNHDA, SQIVND (reference sequence). CDR3 in DNA: TGTGCCAGTAGTATACCGGGGGACAATGAGCAGTTCTTC. Translating it yields CASSIPGDNEQFF.

V gene TRBV7-9 combines with J gene TRBJ2-5; unclear D gene. The CDR3 totals 12 residues. Trimming removed 10 bases at V and 5 bases at J, with 14 bases between. CDR1 and CDR2 (germline): SEHNR, FQNEAQ (reference sequence). This chain's CDR3 is CATSTIRETQYF. CDR3 DNA: TGTGCCACCAGTACTATAAGGGAGACCCAGTACTTC.

The genes are TRBV28 and TRBJ1-4, with TRBD1 as a possible D gene (5 bases). The CDR3 loop spans 15 amino acids. Trimming took 1 base from V and 8 from J, leaving 14 bases between them. The germline V gene encodes CDR1 MDHEN and CDR2 SYDVKM. The CDR3, as DNA: TGTGCCAGCAGTTTATTCCGGCAGGGTGGGGAAAAACTGTTTTTT. This encodes CASSLFRQGGEKLFF.

The V and J genes are TRBV27 and TRBJ1-2, with a weak D call TRBD1 (5 bases). This CDR3 has 13 amino acids. V was cut by 3 bases and J by 7 bases, with 12 bases left in between. Germline values: CDR1 MNHEY, CDR2 SMNVEV (reference sequence). CDR3 loop: CASSFGGELGYTF. The CDR3 region has the DNA TGTGCCAGCAGTTTTGGAGGGGAGCTTGGCTACACCTTC.

The chain combines TRBV5-1 with TRBJ2-3; D is perhaps TRBD2 (7 bases). Trimming took 3 bases from V and 6 from J, leaving 14 bases between them. Germline CDR1 reads SGHRS; CDR2 reads YFSETQ. The CDR3 is 14 residues long. In DNA form, the CDR3 reads TGCGCCAGCAGCTCGCAGGGAGGGGGGGATACGCAGTATTTT. It is translated as CASSSQGGGDTQYF.

The chain recombines TRBV5-4 with TRBJ2-3; 8 positions match TRBD1. The ends lost 2 bases at V and 1 base at J; junction bases unmatched: 9. This CDR3 region has 17 residues. The germline V gene encodes CDR1 SGHNT and CDR2 YYREEE (reference sequence). The CDR3 sequence is CASSFLGQGDRTDTQYF. CDR3 coding DNA: TGTGCCAGCAGCTTCTTAGGACAGGGAGACCGCACAGATACGCAGTATTTT.

The rearrangement links TRBV25-1 to TRBJ2-7; a possible D gene is TRBD1 (6 bases). Between the trimmed V and J ends, which lost 4 bases and 5 bases, there was a span of 12 bases. From germline, CDR1 is MGHDK and CDR2 SYGVNS. The CDR3 contains 13 residues. The CDR3 reads CASSGGGSHEQYF. In DNA form, the CDR3 reads TGTGCCAGCAGTGGAGGGGGTTCCCACGAGCAGTACTTC.

CDR3 in amino acids: CASSTITGRPYNEQFF. In DNA form, the CDR3 reads TGCGCCAGCAGCACAATTACGGGGAGACCCTACAATGAGCAGTTCTTC. This chain joins TRBV4-1 and TRBJ2-1; D may be TRBD2 (5 bases). Trimming stripped 5 bases from V and 2 bases from J, with 16 bases between. The CDR3 is made up of 16 amino acids. Germline CDR1 and CDR2: MGHRA and YSYEKL.

The chain combines TRBV10-3 with TRBJ2-4; 8 nucleotides match TRBD1. The CDR3 sequence is 14 residues long. Trimming at V came to 4 bases and at J to 5 bases, leaving 4 bases not matched to a gene. Germline values: CDR1 ENHRY, CDR2 SYGVKD. The CDR3 DNA sequence: TGTGCCATCAGTGCGCCGGGACAGGAAAACATTCAGTACTTC. Its translation is CAISAPGQENIQYF.

This clone has a single count. The rearrangement links TRBV19 to TRBJ2-1; 9 bases align to TRBD2. Germline V gene lookup returns CDR1 LNHDA and CDR2 SQIVND (reference sequence). V was pared by 5 bases and J by 6 bases, with 8 bases of the junction left unmatched. This CDR3 contains 15 residues. CDR3 residues: CASSHSGSAGNEQFF. Written as DNA, the CDR3 is TGTGCCAGTAGTCATAGCGGGAGTGCGGGCAATGAGCAGTTCTTC.